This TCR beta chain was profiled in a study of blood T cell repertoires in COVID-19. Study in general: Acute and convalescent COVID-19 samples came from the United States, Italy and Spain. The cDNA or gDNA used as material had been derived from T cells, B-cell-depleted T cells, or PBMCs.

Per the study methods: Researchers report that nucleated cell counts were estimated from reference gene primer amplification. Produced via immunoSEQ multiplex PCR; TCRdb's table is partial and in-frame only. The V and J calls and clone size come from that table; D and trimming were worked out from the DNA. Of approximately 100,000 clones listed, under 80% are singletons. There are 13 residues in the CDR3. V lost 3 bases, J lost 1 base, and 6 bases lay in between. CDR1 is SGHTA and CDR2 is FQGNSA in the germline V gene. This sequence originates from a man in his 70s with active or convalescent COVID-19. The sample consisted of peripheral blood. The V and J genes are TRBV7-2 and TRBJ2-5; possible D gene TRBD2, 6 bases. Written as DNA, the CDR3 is TGTGCCAGCAGCTTGGGGGGCCAAGAGACCCAGTACTTC. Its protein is CASSLGGQETQYF.